The 24 T cell receptor beta chains below were found in one sample sequenced in a study of blood T cell repertoires in COVID-19. Only in-frame clones appear in the TCRdb table, and some are missing; sequencing was by immunoSEQ multiplex PCR. The table includes 250,000 to 300,000 clones, roughly 93% detected once. Sequencing was carried out using PBMCs or T cells enriched from blood (not recorded which). Receptors were obtained from a middle-aged woman with acute COVID-19.

The chain is built from TRBV6-1 and TRBJ2-3; D is unresolved. Looked up from germline, CDR1 is MNHNS and CDR2 is SASEGT. The CDR3 extends over 14 amino acids. Trimming stripped 3 bases from V and 0 bases from J, with 7 bases between. The CDR3 DNA reads TGTGCCAGCAGTGAGTTACGGAGCACAGATACGCAGTATTTT. It yields the protein CASSELRSTDTQYF.

The V and J genes are TRBV11-2 and TRBJ1-2, with TRBD1 as a possible D gene (6 bases). This CDR3 has 14 amino acids. Germline V gene data show CDR1 as SGHAT and CDR2 as FQNNGV. Trimming took 4 bases from V and 4 from J, leaving 13 bases between them. The CDR3 DNA is TGTGCCAGCAGCTCTACCGGACAGCTCTATGGCTACACCTTC. The encoded protein is CASSSTGQLYGYTF.

This chain uses TRBV27 with TRBJ1-2; TRBD1 matches 7 bases. The CDR3 contains 16 residues. The ends lost 5 bases at V and 0 bases at J; junction bases unmatched: 9. Germline CDR1 reads MNHEY; CDR2 reads SMNVEV (reference sequence). CDR3: CASSPKAGQPNYGYTF. CDR3 nucleotides: TGTGCCAGCAGTCCAAAGGCGGGACAGCCTAACTATGGCTACACCTTC.

The chain has TRBV18 and TRBJ2-1; tentative D call: TRBD2 (6 bases). The ends were cut back, 2 bases at V and 0 bases at J, with 17 bases in the middle. The CDR3 has 18 amino acids. CDR1 is KGHSH, CDR2 LQKENI, per germline. CDR3: CASSPMAGPVSSYNEQFF. The DNA for the CDR3 is TGTGCCAGCTCACCAATGGCGGGACCAGTTAGCTCCTACAATGAGCAGTTCTTC.

This chain joins TRBV5-1 and TRBJ2-2; perhaps TRBD1 as D (6 bases). This CDR3 spans 14 amino acids. With 3 bases removed from V and 2 bases from J, the gap between germline ends came to 8 bases. Looked up from germline, CDR1 is SGHRS and CDR2 is YFSETQ. The CDR3 reads CASSSDSNTGELFF. The CDR3 region has the DNA TGCGCCAGCAGCTCGGACAGTAACACCGGGGAGCTGTTTTTT.

The chain carries TRBV5-8 and TRBJ1-1; D remains ambiguous. The ends were cut back, 4 bases at V and 0 bases at J, with 10 bases in the middle. This CDR3 has 14 residues. Germline V gene lookup returns CDR1 SGHTS and CDR2 YDEGEE. CDR3 in amino acids: CASSLGDLNTEAFF. CDR3 nucleotide sequence: TGTGCCAGCAGCCTAGGAGATCTGAACACTGAAGCTTTCTTT.

There are a few counts of this clone. This chain links TRBV7-6 with TRBJ2-5; 8 positions agree with TRBD1. The CDR3 is 13 amino acids. Looked up from germline, CDR1 is SGHVS and CDR2 is FNYEAQ. V lost 8 bases to trimming and J lost 1 base; unmatched junction nucleotides: 3. The CDR3 DNA sequence: TGTGCCAGCGGACAGGGACCCCAAGAGACCCAGTACTTC. This gives the protein CASGQGPQETQYF.

The V call is TRBV7-6, the J call TRBJ2-1; 9 bases line up with TRBD2. CDR3 size: 16 residues. CDR1 and CDR2 from the germline V gene are SGHVS and FNYEAQ. J gave up 6 bases and V 1 base, and 7 bases lay outside the gene matches. CDR3 in amino acids: CASSLETGLAFNEQFF. The CDR3 bases are TGTGCCAGCAGCTTAGAGACGGGACTAGCTTTCAATGAGCAGTTCTTC.

V gene TRBV5-1 combines with J gene TRBJ2-5; a possible D gene is TRBD2 (6 bases). This CDR3 has 15 residues. Germline CDR1 is SGHRS and CDR2 is YFSETQ. V shed 4 bases and J shed 6 bases, with 19 bases lying between them. CDR3 DNA: TGCGCCAGCAGCCGGGACCCGGGGACTGGAAAGACCCAGTACTTC. The encoded protein is CASSRDPGTGKTQYF.

The rearrangement links TRBV24-1 to TRBJ2-3; D possibly corresponds to TRBD1 (6 bases). Germline V lookup: CDR1 KGHDR, CDR2 SFDVKD. Trimming removed 3 bases from V and 2 bases from J, with 11 bases in between. This CDR3 region has 15 residues. CDR3 nucleotide sequence: TGTGCCACCAGTGATAGAGGGACACCCACAGATACGCAGTATTTT. It translates to CATSDRGTPTDTQYF.

The gene calls are TRBV7-3 and TRBJ2-3, with 8 bases that match TRBD1. Germline values: CDR1 SGHTA, CDR2 FQGTGA. The CDR3 length is 13 residues. V shed 4 bases, J shed 5 bases, and the junction held 2 bases outside the gene matches. The chain's CDR3 is CASSSDRGDTQYF. The DNA for the CDR3 is TGTGCCAGCAGCTCAGACAGGGGAGATACGCAGTATTTT.

V is TRBV19 and J is TRBJ1-2; 8 bases agree with TRBD1. CDR1 is LNHDA, CDR2 SQIVND, per germline (reference sequence). The V and J ends lost 3 bases and 8 bases, in that order; junction bases with no gene match: 11. The CDR3 consists of 15 residues. The CDR3 nucleotides are TGTGCCAGTAGTATGGTACAGGGGGACCGTAAAGGCTACACCTTC. It encodes CASSMVQGDRKGYTF.

The chain employs TRBV4-3 and TRBJ2-3, with 10 bases lining up with TRBD2. The CDR3 is made up of 21 amino acids. Germline V gene data show CDR1 as LGHNA and CDR2 as YSLEER. Trimming at V came to 0 bases and at J to 6 bases, leaving 21 bases not matched to a gene. This CDR3 is CASSQDGYFQREGAERDTQYF. The CDR3 DNA is TGCGCCAGCAGCCAAGATGGTTACTTCCAGCGGGAGGGGGCGGAGCGGGATACGCAGTATTTT.

The rearrangement uses TRBV30 and TRBJ1-6; D might be TRBD1 (6 bases). This CDR3 has 13 residues. Germline lookup yields CDR1 GTSNPN and CDR2 SVGIG (reference sequence). Deletions cut 3 bases from V and 8 bases from J, with 11 bases between. The CDR3 nucleotides are TGTGCCTGGAGCGGAGGACAGTATTCACCCCTCCACTTT. Translating gives CAWSGGQYSPLHF.

This clone was seen a single time. The chain links TRBV5-1 to TRBJ2-1; 9 positions agree with TRBD2. The J segment lost 8 bases and the V segment lost 4 bases, leaving 13 bases of the junction unmatched. This CDR3 is 16 amino acids long. CDR1 and CDR2 (germline): SGHRS, YFSETQ. The CDR3 bases are TGCGCCAGCAGCGAGATAGCGGGGGCCGCCGTAGATGAGCAGTTCTTC. This sequence encodes CASSEIAGAAVDEQFF.

The rearrangement joins TRBV6-2 or TRBV6-3 to TRBJ2-7, with 7 bases fitting TRBD2. V shed 0 bases, J shed 0 bases, and the junction held 20 bases outside the gene matches. The CDR3 spans 21 residues. CDR1 MNHEY and CDR2 SVGEGT come from the germline V gene. CDR3 region: CASSYSVVILSTSLSSYEQYF. In nucleotides, the CDR3 is TGTGCCAGCAGTTACTCGGTCGTTATCTTATCGACTAGCCTGAGCTCCTACGAGCAGTACTTC.

The chain carries TRBV27 and TRBJ2-7, with 9 nucleotides matching TRBD1. Trimming removed 6 bases from V and 6 bases from J; junction bases left unmatched: 18. CDR3 length equals 17 residues. The V gene's germline CDR1 is MNHEY and CDR2 SMNVEV (reference sequence). The CDR3 sequence is CASRRMTGTGKISEQYF. The CDR3 coding sequence is TGTGCCAGCAGGAGAATGACCGGGACAGGGAAAATAAGCGAGCAGTACTTC.

The chain combines TRBV29-1 with TRBJ2-7, with 9 bases fitting TRBD1. Germline CDR1 is SQVTM and CDR2 is ANQGSEA. This CDR3 comprises 12 residues. The V segment lost 7 bases and the J segment 5 bases; nucleotides outside the gene matches: 6. DNA of the CDR3: TGCAGCGCCGAACAGGGGGCTAACGAGCAGTACTTC. Its protein product is CSAEQGANEQYF.

V gene TRBV24-1 combines with J gene TRBJ2-1; 8 bases align to TRBD2. In germline, CDR1 is KGHDR, CDR2 SFDVKD. With 5 bases clipped from V and 6 bases from J, the junction kept 8 bases outside the gene matches. The CDR3 is made up of 15 amino acids. CDR3 nucleotide sequence: TGTGCCACCAGTGCTCCTAGCGGGCGAGTCAATGAGCAGTTCTTC. Translation gives CATSAPSGRVNEQFF.

The chain couples TRBV3-1 (or the pseudogene TRBV3-2) to TRBJ2-1; D not resolved. Per the germline V gene, CDR1 is LGHDT and CDR2 is YNNKEL (reference sequence). V was cut by 2 bases and J by 8 bases, with 7 bases left in between. This CDR3 comprises 12 residues. The CDR3 reads CASSQYSDEQFF. DNA for the CDR3: TGTGCCAGCAGCCAATATTCGGATGAGCAGTTCTTC.

The J gene is TRBJ1-3, the V gene TRBV28; TRBD1 might be the D (5 bases). In germline, CDR1 is MDHEN, CDR2 SYDVKM. V dropped 5 bases and J dropped 0 bases, with 20 bases sitting between them. This CDR3 contains 18 residues. DNA for the CDR3: TGTGCCAGCAGTCCATCCCTTGGGGCAGCTAACTCTGGAAACACCATATATTTT. Its translation: CASSPSLGAANSGNTIYF.

The rearrangement links TRBV2 to TRBJ2-2; tentative D call: TRBD2 (5 bases). Trimming stripped 6 bases from V and 4 bases from J, with 12 bases between. The germline CDR1 and CDR2 sequences are SNHLY and FYNNEI. The CDR3 contains 14 residues. The CDR3: CASSLLATTGELFF. The CDR3 coding sequence is TGTGCCAGCAGCCTTCTAGCCACCACCGGGGAGCTGTTTTTT. Based on the CDR3 plus reference TRBV2 and TRBJ2-2, the full variable domain is EPEVTQTPSHQVTQMGQEVILRCVPISNHLYFYWYRQILGQKVEFLVSFYNNEISEKSEIFDDQFSVERPDGSNFTLKIRSTKLEDSAMYFCASSLLATTGELFFGEGSRLTVL.

V gene TRBV6-2 or TRBV6-3 combines with J gene TRBJ1-5, with D unresolved. V gave up 2 bases and J gave up 4 bases, with 9 bases separating them. There are 14 residues in the CDR3. The germline V gene encodes CDR1 MNHEY and CDR2 SVGEGT. DNA for the CDR3: TGTGCCAGCAGTTACCCAATGTCAAATCAGCCCCAGCATTTT. Its protein product is CASSYPMSNQPQHF.

This clone was seen only once. The chain recombines TRBV12-2 with TRBJ2-3; the table's D call TRBD2 went unverified against the DNA. TRBV12-2 is a pseudogene segment. CDR3 length equals 12 residues. The CDR3 DNA reads as TGTGCAAGTCGCTCGGAGGGAGATACGCAGTATTTT. It yields the protein CASRSEGDTQYF.